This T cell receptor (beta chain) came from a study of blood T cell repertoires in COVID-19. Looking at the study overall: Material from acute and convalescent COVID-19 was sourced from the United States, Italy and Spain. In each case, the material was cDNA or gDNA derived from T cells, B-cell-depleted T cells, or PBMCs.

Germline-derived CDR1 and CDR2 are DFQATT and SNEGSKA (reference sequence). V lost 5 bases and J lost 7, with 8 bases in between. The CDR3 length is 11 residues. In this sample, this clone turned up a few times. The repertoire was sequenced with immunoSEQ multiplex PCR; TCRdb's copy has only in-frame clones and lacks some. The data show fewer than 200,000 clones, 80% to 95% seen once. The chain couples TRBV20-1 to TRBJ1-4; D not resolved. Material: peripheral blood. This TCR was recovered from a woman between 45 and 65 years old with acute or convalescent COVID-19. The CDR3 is CSAPVGEKLFF. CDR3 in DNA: TGCAGTGCTCCCGTCGGTGAAAAACTGTTTTTT.